Detailed here is one T cell receptor (beta chain). Participants' own reports of clinical history determined their cohort assignment. This table comes from immunoSEQ multiplex PCR, and its TCRdb copy is limited to in-frame clones, with some not included. The sample has a few hundred thousand clones, approximately 87% seen once. This sample was included in a study of blood T cell repertoires in COVID-19. On the study more broadly: Acute-phase and convalescent COVID-19 samples originated in the United States, Italy and Spain.

The clonotype was recovered from a woman between 50 and 59 years old in a cohort exposed to, infected with or recovered from COVID-19 (not recorded which). Sequencing was done on a sample of PBMCs or T cells enriched from blood (not recorded which).

The CDR3 sequence: CASSLKGGLSEAFF. The CDR3 coding sequence is TGTGCCAGCAGTTTAAAGGGGGGGCTCTCTGAAGCTTTCTTT. The rearrangement links TRBV27 to TRBJ1-1; a weak D match, TRBD1 (6 bases). CDR1 is MNHEY, CDR2 SMNVEV, per germline (reference sequence). Trimming pared 2 bases from V and 6 bases from J, leaving 13 bases between. This CDR3 has 14 amino acids.